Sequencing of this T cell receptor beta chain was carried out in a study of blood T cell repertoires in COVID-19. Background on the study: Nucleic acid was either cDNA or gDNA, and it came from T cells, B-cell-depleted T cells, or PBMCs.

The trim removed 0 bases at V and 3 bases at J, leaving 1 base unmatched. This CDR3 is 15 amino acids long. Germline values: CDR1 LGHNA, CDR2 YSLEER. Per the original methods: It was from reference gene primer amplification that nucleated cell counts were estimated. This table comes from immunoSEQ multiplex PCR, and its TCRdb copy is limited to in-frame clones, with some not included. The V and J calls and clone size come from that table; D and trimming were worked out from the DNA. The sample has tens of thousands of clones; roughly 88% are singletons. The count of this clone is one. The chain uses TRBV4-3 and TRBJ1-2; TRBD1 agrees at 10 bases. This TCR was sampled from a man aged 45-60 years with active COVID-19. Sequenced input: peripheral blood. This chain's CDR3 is CASSQDGTGDYGYTF. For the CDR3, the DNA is TGCGCCAGCAGCCAAGACGGGACAGGGGACTATGGCTACACCTTC.